The 3 T cell receptor beta chains below come from one sample, sequenced in a study of blood T cell repertoires in COVID-19 (dated by TCRdb to 2019 to 2021). Library prep was done by the immunoSEQ multiplex PCR assay. What TCRdb holds here is the immuneACCESS table cut down to in-frame rearrangements. Part of the clones is not present; checked against another copy, under half of the missing clones reflect an unresolved V gene, and the others are unexplained. Here the sample has about 70,000 clones; around 89% occur a single time. The top ten clonotypes cover approximately 1.4% of the sample. Material for sequencing was peripheral blood. These receptors originate from a human donor in a cohort sampled during active COVID-19.

The V and J genes are TRBV3-1 (or the pseudogene TRBV3-2) and TRBJ2-1; 13 bases agree with TRBD2. Losses at the gene ends were 4 bases for V and 12 bases for J; bases not matched to a gene: 9. This CDR3 has 15 amino acids. Germline-derived CDR1 and CDR2 are LGHDT and YNNKEL (reference sequence). The CDR3 DNA reads TGTGCCAGCAGCCGAGAGGGACTAGCGGGATTAGGGCAGTTCTTC. It translates to CASSREGLAGLGQFF.

This chain links TRBV5-1 with TRBJ1-1, with D unresolved. Deletions cut 4 bases from V and 0 bases from J, with 13 bases between. The CDR3 is 15 amino acids. Germline CDR1 and CDR2: SGHRS and YFSETQ. The CDR3 loop reads CASSPSGRMNTEAFF. The CDR3 coding sequence is TGCGCCAGCAGCCCTTCCGGCAGGATGAACACTGAAGCTTTCTTT.

V and J are TRBV18 and TRBJ2-7; D may be TRBD2 (5 bases). Germline loops: CDR1 KGHSH, CDR2 LQKENI. The V gene lost 4 bases and the J gene lost 0 bases, with 13 bases spanning the gap. The CDR3 spans 15 residues. The CDR3 nucleotides are TGTGCCAGCTCACTCGCGGGTCTACCCTCCTACGAGCAGTACTTC. Amino acid sequence: CASSLAGLPSYEQYF.